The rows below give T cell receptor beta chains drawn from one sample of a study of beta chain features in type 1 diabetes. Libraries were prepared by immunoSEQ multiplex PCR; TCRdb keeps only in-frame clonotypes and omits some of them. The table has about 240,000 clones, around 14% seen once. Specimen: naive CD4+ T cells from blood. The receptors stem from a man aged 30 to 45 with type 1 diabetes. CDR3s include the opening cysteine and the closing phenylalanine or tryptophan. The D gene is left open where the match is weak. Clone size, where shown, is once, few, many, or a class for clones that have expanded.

TGTGCCAGCAGTACAGGGATAGAAGGCTACGAGCAGTACTTC	CASSTGIEGYEQYF	-	14	TRBV6-5	TRBJ2-7	few
TGTGCCAGCAAGGAGAGCGGCACGAACACCGGGGAGCTGTTTTTT	CASKESGTNTGELFF	-	15	TRBV2	TRBJ2-2	few
TGTGCCAGCAGCCAAGATCAAGCGGGGGCCTACAATGAGCAGTTCTTC	CASSQDQAGAYNEQFF	TRBD2	16	TRBV4-2	TRBJ2-1	few
TGTGCCAGTAGTGACACGATCAACTACGAGCAGTACTTC	CASSDTINYEQYF	-	13	TRBV19	TRBJ2-7	few
TGCGCCAGCAGCGGTCAGCAAGAGACCCAGTACTTC	CASSGQQETQYF	-	12	TRBV5-1	TRBJ2-5	few
TGTGCCAGCAGCTCCCGGGACAGGAAGGTCGAGCAGTACTTC	CASSSRDRKVEQYF	TRBD1	14	TRBV5-4	TRBJ2-7	-
TGCGCCAGCAGCTCCCCGACTAGCGGGAGGGCCCCGGGCAATGAGCAGTTCTTC	CASSSPTSGRAPGNEQFF	TRBD2	18	TRBV5-1	TRBJ2-1	-
TGTGCCAGCTCACCTTTACAGGGGGACGGGGAGACCCAGTACTTC	CASSPLQGDGETQYF	TRBD1	15	TRBV18	TRBJ2-5	-
TGTGCCAGCAGCTTAGATGGAGGGAACACTGAAGCTTTCTTT	CASSLDGGNTEAFF	-	14	TRBV11-3	TRBJ1-1	-
TGTGCCAGCAGCTTATCTAGGAGCGATGAGCAGTTCTTC	CASSLSRSDEQFF	-	13	TRBV11-2	TRBJ2-1	-
TGCAGCGTCGCGATACAGGGACCGGATGGCTACACCTTC	CSVAIQGPDGYTF	-	13	TRBV29-1	TRBJ1-2	few
TGTGCCAGCAGTTTCGCGGGGGCTAACTATGGCTACACCTTC	CASSFAGANYGYTF	-	14	TRBV27	TRBJ1-2	-
TGTGCCAGCAGCTTAGATATCGAGACCCAGTACTTC	CASSLDIETQYF	-	12	TRBV7-9	TRBJ2-5	few
TGTGCCAGCAGTGGGGGCTTTACGGGCTATGGCTACACCTTC	CASSGGFTGYGYTF	-	14	TRBV6-1	TRBJ1-2	few
TGCAGCGTTAATCCTAACAGCCGCGACCCCCAGCATTTT	CSVNPNSRDPQHF	-	13	TRBV29-1	TRBJ1-5	-
TGTGCCTCCGGAGGGTCCTACGAGCAGTACTTC	CASGGSYEQYF	-	11	TRBV30	TRBJ2-7	few
TGCAGTGCCAGGACAGGGGACGAGCAGTACTTC	CSARTGDEQYF	TRBD1	11	TRBV20-1	TRBJ2-7	-
TGTGCCAGCTCAACCGGGACAGGGAACACCGGGGAGCTGTTTTTT	CASSTGTGNTGELFF	TRBD1	15	TRBV18	TRBJ2-2	few
TGTGCCAGCAGCCCTCGGACTAGAAGTCAGCAAGAGACCCAGTACTTC	CASSPRTRSQQETQYF	TRBD2	16	TRBV7-2	TRBJ2-5	once
TGTGCCACCAGCAGCCACCGGGACAGGGCTGGAAACACCATATATTTT	CATSSHRDRAGNTIYF	TRBD1	16	TRBV15	TRBJ1-3	-
TGCGCCAGCAGCGACAGTCTTAACTATGGCTACACCTTC	CASSDSLNYGYTF	-	13	TRBV5-1	TRBJ1-2	few
TGTGCCAGCACCCGAGGAGGGGACCGCTCCTACGAGCAGTACTTC	CASTRGGDRSYEQYF	-	15	TRBV6-6	TRBJ2-7	-
TGTGCCAGCAGAACTCCCTGGGACAGGGTTATCTCCGGGGCCAACGTCCTGACTTTC	CASRTPWDRVISGANVLTF	-	19	TRBV21-1	TRBJ2-6	-
TGTGCCAGCAGCTCAGGGAGGTCTAGCGGGACCTACGAGCAGTACTTC	CASSSGRSSGTYEQYF	TRBD2	16	TRBV7-2	TRBJ2-7	few
TGTGCTAGTGGCGCCGGGGGCACAGATACGCAGTATTTT	CASGAGGTDTQYF	-	13	TRBV12-5	TRBJ2-3	-
TGTGCCAGCAGCCCTGGGGGCTCCTATCTATATGGCTACACCTTC	CASSPGGSYLYGYTF	-	15	TRBV7-9	TRBJ1-2	few
TGTGCCTGGAGTTCTAGCGGGAGAGACGAGCAGTACTTC	CAWSSSGRDEQYF	TRBD2	13	TRBV30	TRBJ2-7	-
TGCGCCAGCAGCCCGCGAGGGAATGTAGTCTCCTACGAGCAGTACTTC	CASSPRGNVVSYEQYF	-	16	TRBV5-1	TRBJ2-7	-
TGTGCCAGCAGCTTAGATACTAGCGGGAGGCCAGATACGCAGTATTTT	CASSLDTSGRPDTQYF	TRBD2	16	TRBV7-6	TRBJ2-3	few
TGTGCCAGCAGGAAGGACTCTCCGCTTGGAGATACGCAGTATTTT	CASRKDSPLGDTQYF	-	15	TRBV25-1	TRBJ2-3	-
TGTGCCTGGAACACAGGGAGTACCAACTATGGCTACACCTTC	CAWNTGSTNYGYTF	-	14	TRBV30	TRBJ1-2	few
TGTGCCAGCAGTTACTCGAAGGCGGGAGGGCCGTGGGAGCAGTACTTC	CASSYSKAGGPWEQYF	TRBD2	16	TRBV6-5	TRBJ2-7	few
TGTGCCAGCAGCCCACAGCTTTCCTACGAGCAGTACTTC	CASSPQLSYEQYF	-	13	TRBV9	TRBJ2-7	few